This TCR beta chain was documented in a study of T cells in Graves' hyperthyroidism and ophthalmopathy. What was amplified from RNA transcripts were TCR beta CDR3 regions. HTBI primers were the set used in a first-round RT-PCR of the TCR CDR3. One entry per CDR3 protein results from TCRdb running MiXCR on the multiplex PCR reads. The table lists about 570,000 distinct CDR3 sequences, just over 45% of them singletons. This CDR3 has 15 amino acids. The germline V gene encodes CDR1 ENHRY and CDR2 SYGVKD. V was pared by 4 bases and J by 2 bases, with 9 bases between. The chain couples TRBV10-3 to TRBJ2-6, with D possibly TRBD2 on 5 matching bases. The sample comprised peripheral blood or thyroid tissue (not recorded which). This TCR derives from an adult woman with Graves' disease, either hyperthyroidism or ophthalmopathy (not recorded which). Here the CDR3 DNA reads TGTGCCATCAGTGGGGGAGAACCTGGGGCCAACGTCCTGACTTTC. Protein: CAISGGEPGANVLTF.